This entry is about one T cell receptor (beta chain). The antigen remains unidentified. The data originate from a study of T-cell reconstitution after alpha-beta-depleted transplantation in children. The CDR3 length is 16 residues. CDR1 is MNHEY, CDR2 SVGAGI, per germline. V was clipped by 0 bases and J by 2 bases, with 11 bases between them. Study-wide results and caveats: Diversity and T-cell counts at one year after transplant derived mostly from new T cells. It was surviving recipient T cells and thymic progenitors that gave some patients high TCRbeta diversity at day 60. Expanded graft clones, several hundred of them, were reportedly the source of alpha-beta T cells about two months after transplant.

The TCRbeta library incorporated unique molecular identifiers. TCRdb fed the PCR reads into MiXCR, producing one record per CDR3 protein. The repertoire includes 800,000 to 1,000,000 distinct CDR3 sequences, less than 30% of them detected once, and over 25% sits in the top ten. The gene calls are TRBV6-5 and TRBJ2-1, with a weak D call TRBD1 (6 bases). The sequencing here drew on PBMCs, mostly from graft donor cells, taken 360 days after TCRalphabeta/CD19-depleted stem cell transplant. This TCR was sampled from a boy under two years old who had a stem cell transplant for SCID, so the T cells may come from the graft donor. DNA of the CDR3: TGTGCCAGCAGTTACTCACGGCAGGGGACCTACAATGAGCAGTTCTTC. This gives the protein CASSYSRQGTYNEQFF.